The 28 T cell receptor beta chains below were found in one sample sequenced in a study of blood T cell repertoires in COVID-19. The data were produced by immunoSEQ multiplex PCR, yet TCRdb's version contains in-frame clones alone and is incomplete. The data contain about 47,000 clones, around four fifths of them singletons. The sequencing sample was made of peripheral blood. The receptors were sampled from a man aged 55 to 70 with active COVID-19.

The chain employs TRBV2 and TRBJ2-3; 8 bases match TRBD2. Germline V gene lookup returns CDR1 SNHLY and CDR2 FYNNEI. This CDR3 spans 14 amino acids. Trimming at V came to 4 bases and at J to 5 bases, leaving 5 bases not matched to a gene. The CDR3 nucleotides are TGTGCCAGCAGTGTATCGGGAGGGGGAGATACGCAGTATTTT. It yields the protein CASSVSGGGDTQYF.

This clone was detected only once. The rearrangement uses TRBV29-1 and TRBJ1-2; 8 bases are shared with TRBD1. Germline V lookup: CDR1 SQVTM, CDR2 ANQGSEA. The CDR3 covers 13 residues. Losses at the gene ends were 6 bases for V and 4 bases for J; bases not matched to a gene: 7. As DNA, the CDR3 is TGCAGCGTGATGACAGGGGAGTCCTATGGCTACACCTTC. Translating it yields CSVMTGESYGYTF.

V and J are TRBV28 and TRBJ1-4; a weak D match, TRBD1 (5 bases). Germline CDR1 and CDR2: MDHEN and SYDVKM. The ends were cut back, 8 bases at V and 0 bases at J, with 13 bases in the middle. The CDR3 spans 15 residues. The DNA of the CDR3 is TGTGCCAGCTCTTGGGGGGAAGCAACTAATGAAAAACTGTTTTTT. Protein: CASSWGEATNEKLFF.

The chain uses TRBV2 and TRBJ1-2; the D is unclear. Germline CDR1 is SNHLY and CDR2 is FYNNEI. With 0 bases removed from V and 8 bases from J, the gap between germline ends came to 16 bases. The CDR3 has 15 residues. DNA of the CDR3: TGTGCCAGCAGTGAAGCGCGTGCGGAGGAGAGAGGCTACACCTTC. Translating it yields CASSEARAEERGYTF.

The chain couples TRBV27 to TRBJ2-1, with 7 bases matching TRBD1. The length of the CDR3 is 14 residues. The germline V gene encodes CDR1 MNHEY and CDR2 SMNVEV (reference sequence). The ends lost 6 bases at V and 4 bases at J; junction bases unmatched: 6. CDR3 coding DNA: TGTGCCAGCAGCCAAGGGACAGATTACAATGAGCAGTTCTTC. Translated, it gives CASSQGTDYNEQFF.

This clone has just a few counts. This sequence joins TRBV9 and TRBJ2-3; D may be TRBD1 (6 bases). Germline CDR1 is SGDLS and CDR2 is YYNGEE. The V gene lost 1 base and the J gene lost 2 bases, with 8 bases spanning the gap. This CDR3 is 14 amino acids long. Written as DNA, the CDR3 is TGTGCCAGCAGCGTATGGGACAACACAGATACGCAGTATTTT. This encodes CASSVWDNTDTQYF.

This rearrangement joins TRBV28 to TRBJ1-2, with 12 bases aligning to TRBD1. V was clipped by 6 bases and J by 6 bases; unmatched bases: 8. The CDR3 sequence is 15 residues long. The V gene's germline CDR1 is MDHEN and CDR2 SYDVKM. This CDR3 is CASRSGTGGFHGYTF. CDR3 bases: TGTGCCAGCAGATCCGGGACAGGGGGCTTTCATGGCTACACCTTC.

V is TRBV7-9 and J is TRBJ2-4; 7 positions agree with TRBD1. Germline V CDR1 and CDR2: SEHNR, FQNEAQ (reference sequence). The CDR3 totals 14 residues. With V trimmed by 5 bases and J by 1 base, 2 bases remained unmatched. The CDR3 sequence: CASSKDRAKNIQYF. CDR3 in DNA: TGTGCCAGCAGCAAGGACAGGGCCAAAAACATTCAGTACTTC. The entire variable domain, with the rest obtained from reference TRBV7-9 and TRBJ2-4, is as follows: DTGVSQNPRHKITKRGQNVTFRCDPISEHNRLYWYRQTLGQGPEFLTYFQNEAQLEKSRLLSDRFSAERPKGSFSTLEIQRTEQGDSAMYLCASSKDRAKNIQYFGAGTRLSVL.

The rearrangement links TRBV9 to TRBJ2-1; a weak D match, TRBD2 (5 bases). The ends were cut back, 3 bases at V and 0 bases at J, with 7 bases in the middle. This CDR3 region has 14 residues. Germline lookup yields CDR1 SGDLS and CDR2 YYNGEE. The CDR3 loop reads CASSERSSYNEQFF. DNA for the CDR3: TGTGCCAGCAGCGAGCGGAGCTCCTACAATGAGCAGTTCTTC.

The V gene is TRBV7-6, the J gene TRBJ1-2, with TRBD1 matching 7 bases. Germline CDR1 is SGHVS and CDR2 is FNYEAQ. The V and J ends lost 5 bases and 8 bases, in that order; junction bases with no gene match: 8. This CDR3 is built from 13 residues. The CDR3 coding sequence is TGTGCCAGCAGCACAGACAGGGAACGCGGCTACACCTTC. It specifies CASSTDRERGYTF.

The V call is TRBV4-1, the J call TRBJ2-7; the match to TRBD2 covers 11 bases. V was pared by 2 bases and J by 5 bases, with 5 bases of the junction left unmatched. Germline loops: CDR1 MGHRA, CDR2 YSYEKL. CDR3 length: 15 residues. CDR3 in DNA: TGCGCCAGCAGCCAAACTACTAGCGGGGGACACGAGCAGTACTTC. The encoded protein is CASSQTTSGGHEQYF.

This clone has only one observation. The J gene is TRBJ1-5, the V gene TRBV6-5; 9 bases match TRBD1. Germline V gives CDR1 MNHEY, CDR2 SVGAGI. V was pared by 10 bases and J by 5 bases, with 9 bases of the junction left unmatched. The CDR3 is 14 residues long. CDR3 protein: CATWGTGRYQPQHF. DNA for the CDR3: TGTGCCACCTGGGGGACAGGGCGTTATCAGCCCCAGCATTTT.

The chain is built from TRBV24-1 and TRBJ2-7; 7 bases line up with TRBD1. Germline V CDR1 and CDR2: KGHDR, SFDVKD. The CDR3 loop spans 14 amino acids. With V trimmed by 6 bases and J by 5 bases, 9 bases remained unmatched. In nucleotides, the CDR3 is TGTGCCACCAGTCTTGGACAGGAGAACGACGAGCAGTACTTC. Encoded protein: CATSLGQENDEQYF.

The count of this clone is one. J is TRBJ1-1 and V is TRBV29-1, with 9 bases lining up with TRBD1. The germline gives CDR1 SQVTM, CDR2 ANQGSEA. The CDR3 is 12 amino acids. With 7 bases clipped from V and 4 bases from J, the junction kept 4 bases outside the gene matches. The CDR3 spells CSGTGGLTEAFF. In nucleotides, the CDR3 is TGCAGCGGTACAGGGGGCCTCACTGAAGCTTTCTTT.

The chain employs TRBV19 and TRBJ1-1, with D unclear. Germline lookup yields CDR1 LNHDA and CDR2 SQIVND (reference sequence). V was trimmed by 3 bases and J by 4 bases, leaving 6 bases between them. The CDR3 runs 12 residues. This chain's CDR3 is CASSIGSTEAFF. The DNA of the CDR3 is TGTGCCAGTAGTATCGGGAGCACTGAAGCTTTCTTT.

This chain uses TRBV7-9 with TRBJ2-7; 9 positions agree with TRBD1. This CDR3 region has 14 residues. Germline V gene data show CDR1 as SEHNR and CDR2 as FQNEAQ (reference sequence). Germline trimming cut 6 bases from V and 3 bases from J; bases unmatched to any gene: 6. The DNA of the CDR3 is TGTGCCAGCAGACCCGGGACAGGGAACTACGAGCAGTACTTC. It yields the protein CASRPGTGNYEQYF.

The rearrangement links TRBV29-1 to TRBJ2-2; TRBD1 is a possible D gene (6 bases). CDR3 length: 13 residues. CDR1 and CDR2 (germline): SQVTM, ANQGSEA. Trimming took off 7 bases at V and 4 bases at J, with 13 bases between the two ends. The CDR3 sequence: CSATSGATGELFF. The DNA of the CDR3 is TGCAGCGCAACCTCAGGGGCCACCGGGGAGCTGTTTTTT.

The V and J genes are TRBV5-1 and TRBJ2-1; 7 bases are a match to TRBD1. This CDR3 has 16 residues. The germline V gene has CDR1 SGHRS and CDR2 YFSETQ. Germline trimming cut 3 bases from V and 2 bases from J; bases unmatched to any gene: 8. CDR3 DNA: TGCGCCAGCAGCTCCACATCAGGGGGAGCCTACAATGAGCAGTTCTTC. Translating it yields CASSSTSGGAYNEQFF. Looking up the rest from reference TRBV5-1 and TRBJ2-1 gives the full variable domain: KAGVTQTPRYLIKTRGQQVTLSCSPISGHRSVSWYQQTPGQGLQFLFEYFSETQRNKGNFPGRFSGRQFSNSRSEMNVSTLELGDSALYLCASSSTSGGAYNEQFFGPGTRLTVL.

The V and J genes are TRBV14 and TRBJ2-3; tentatively, D is TRBD2 (5 bases). The CDR3 is 13 amino acids. Germline V lookup: CDR1 SGHDN, CDR2 FVKESK. V was cut by 4 bases and J by 9 bases, with 14 bases left in between. CDR3 region: CASSREVAGTQYF. DNA for the CDR3: TGTGCCAGCAGCCGAGAGGTGGCGGGCACGCAGTATTTT. Together with reference TRBV14 and TRBJ2-3, the CDR3 gives the full variable domain: EAGVTQFPSHSVIEKGQTVTLRCDPISGHDNLYWYRRVMGKEIKFLLHFVKESKQDESGMPNNRFLAERTGGTYSTLKVQPAELEDSGVYFCASSREVAGTQYFGPGTRLTVL.

The gene calls are TRBV19 and TRBJ2-2, with 9 bases fitting TRBD1. Germline CDR1 LNHDA, CDR2 SQIVND (reference sequence). Unmatched junction bases numbered 14, after V lost 6 bases and J lost 6 bases. This CDR3 is built from 17 residues. Written as DNA, the CDR3 is TGTGCCAGTAGATTCGGGACAGGGTTGGGTTTGGCCGGGGAGCTGTTTTTT. Protein sequence: CASRFGTGLGLAGELFF.

This chain joins TRBV6-5 and TRBJ2-1; 7 positions agree with TRBD1. Trimming took 11 bases from V and 9 from J; bases not matched to a gene: 19. From germline, CDR1 is MNHEY and CDR2 SVGAGI. This CDR3 region has 15 residues. CDR3 in DNA: TGTGCCGGGGGTACGGGACAGAATGTCATGAGTGAGCAGTTCTTC. Translating gives CAGGTGQNVMSEQFF.

V gene TRBV24-1 combines with J gene TRBJ2-7; D perhaps matches TRBD1 (5 bases). V lost 4 bases and J 1 base, leaving 10 bases between the germline ends. From germline, CDR1 is KGHDR and CDR2 SFDVKD. CDR3 length: 14 amino acids. The CDR3 is CATSDWTSSYEQYF. CDR3 sequence (DNA): TGTGCCACCAGTGACTGGACATCGTCCTACGAGCAGTACTTC.

This chain joins TRBV7-9 and TRBJ2-1; 12 nucleotides agree with TRBD2. V lost 5 bases and J lost 0; bases outside the gene matches: 8. The V gene's germline CDR1 is SEHNR and CDR2 FQNEAQ (reference sequence). There are 18 residues in the CDR3. CDR3 sequence (DNA): TGTGCCAGCAGCCCGACTAGCGGGAGCGAGGGCTCCTACAATGAGCAGTTCTTC. Its translation is CASSPTSGSEGSYNEQFF.

The V gene is TRBV30, the J gene TRBJ2-3, with 9 bases fitting TRBD2. Germline V CDR1 and CDR2: GTSNPN, SVGIG (reference sequence). The CDR3 covers 15 residues. V lost 5 bases, J lost 10 bases, and 16 bases stayed unmatched. The CDR3 nucleotides are TGTGCCTGGGGGGGTAGCGGGAGACCGGAGGGAGCGCAGTATTTT. Protein sequence: CAWGGSGRPEGAQYF.

The rearrangement uses TRBV28 and TRBJ1-1; possibly TRBD1 for D (5 bases). The V end was cut by 1 base, the J end by 5 bases, with 14 bases between. The CDR3 has 15 amino acids. Germline V CDR1 and CDR2: MDHEN, SYDVKM. CDR3 protein: CASSLSVGKGTEAFF. In DNA, the CDR3 is TGTGCCAGCAGTTTATCCGTGGGGAAGGGGACTGAAGCTTTCTTT.

The rearrangement links TRBV10-1 to TRBJ1-4; 8 bases are a match to TRBD1. The V segment lost 4 bases and the J segment 5 bases; nucleotides outside the gene matches: 21. Germline CDR1 WNHNN, CDR2 SYGVQD (reference sequence). The CDR3 covers 20 residues. CDR3 sequence (DNA): TGCGCCAGCAGTGGACCTAGAGGACAGGGAGCGTGGGGCTCCAATGAAAAACTGTTTTTT. Translating gives CASSGPRGQGAWGSNEKLFF.

Details on this clone: An end of the junction differs from the germline gene, which may be a read error. This chain uses TRBV29-1 with TRBJ1-2, with 7 positions matching TRBD1. This CDR3 region has 13 residues. The germline V gene has CDR1 SQVTM and CDR2 ANQGSEA. The CDR3 bases are TGTACCGTCATAGGCAACAGGGGAGCTGGCTACACCTTC. It translates to CTVIGNRGAGYTF.

As DNA, the CDR3 is TGTGCCAGCAGCTTGGGGCCGAAGAATGAGCAGTTCTTC. Residues: CASSLGPKNEQFF. The genes are TRBV5-6 and TRBJ2-1, with D hard to call. Germline V gives CDR1 SGHDT, CDR2 YYEEEE. The CDR3 covers 13 residues. V lost 0 bases, J lost 7 bases, and 8 bases lay in between. The full variable domain, in which reference TRBV5-6 and TRBJ2-1 provide the parts outside the CDR3, is DAGVTQSPTHLIKTRGQQVTLRCSPKSGHDTVSWYQQALGQGPQFIFQYYEEEERQRGNFPDRFSGHQFPNYSSELNVNALLLGDSALYLCASSLGPKNEQFFGPGTRLTVL.